Listed below are T cell receptor beta chains from one sample, sequenced in a study of cytomegalovirus exposure and HLA in healthy donors. Here immunoSEQ multiplex PCR was the method, and the copy in TCRdb shows in-frame clones only, minus some. The sample carries 45,000 to 65,000 clones, about 82% recorded once. The specimen was PBMCs. The receptors come from a man under 40 in good health and CMV-seronegative. CDR3s include the opening cysteine and the closing phenylalanine or tryptophan. The D gene is left open where the match is weak.

CDR3 protein: CASTPRPGGASGNTIYF
D gene: NA
J gene: TRBJ1-3
V gene: TRBV19

CDR3 protein: CASSPVGEARKSSYEQYF
D gene: NA
J gene: TRBJ2-7
V gene: TRBV4-1

CDR3 protein: CASSYGARFWYEQYF
D gene: NA
J gene: TRBJ2-7
V gene: TRBV6-5

CDR3 protein: CASSRDRGTGELFF
D gene: TRBD1
J gene: TRBJ2-2
V gene: TRBV6-5

CDR3 protein: CASSSLRFPYEQYF
D gene: NA
J gene: TRBJ2-7
V gene: TRBV11-2

CDR3 protein: CASRGEDYEQYF
D gene: NA
J gene: TRBJ2-7
V gene: TRBV25-1

CDR3 protein: CASSLDAGSGNTIYF
D gene: NA
J gene: TRBJ1-3
V gene: TRBV5-1

CDR3 protein: CAISEPGTGEPGELFF
D gene: TRBD1
J gene: TRBJ2-2
V gene: TRBV10-3

CDR3 protein: CASSLVGNTGELFF
D gene: NA
J gene: TRBJ2-2
V gene: TRBV7-2

CDR3 protein: CATSFGPGADTQYF
D gene: NA
J gene: TRBJ2-3
V gene: TRBV19

CDR3 protein: CASSYSSGRAYEQYF
D gene: TRBD2
J gene: TRBJ2-7
V gene: TRBV6-5

CDR3 protein: CASSLTSASYNEQFF
D gene: TRBD2
J gene: TRBJ2-1
V gene: TRBV6-5

CDR3 protein: CASSLIAGGLSEQFF
D gene: TRBD2
J gene: TRBJ2-1
V gene: TRBV7-9

CDR3 protein: CASSPPGSSYEQYF
D gene: NA
J gene: TRBJ2-7
V gene: TRBV7-9

CDR3 protein: CASSLGPVRDRGGNQPQHF
D gene: TRBD1
J gene: TRBJ1-5
V gene: TRBV7-9

CDR3 protein: CASSLDRNTEAFF
D gene: NA
J gene: TRBJ1-1
V gene: TRBV5-1

CDR3 protein: CASSQGRDRVPYGYTF
D gene: TRBD1
J gene: TRBJ1-2
V gene: TRBV4-2

CDR3 protein: CASSPDRGFGYTF
D gene: TRBD1
J gene: TRBJ1-2
V gene: TRBV28

CDR3 protein: CASSLALQETQYF
D gene: NA
J gene: TRBJ2-5
V gene: TRBV5-6

CDR3 protein: CASSPAVGTGNTIYF
D gene: NA
J gene: TRBJ1-3
V gene: TRBV18

CDR3 protein: CASGLATGGQYEQYF
D gene: TRBD1
J gene: TRBJ2-7
V gene: TRBV12-5

CDR3 protein: CASSRNLGNTGELFF
D gene: NA
J gene: TRBJ2-2
V gene: TRBV5-4

CDR3 protein: CSVEDRGSYNEQFF
D gene: NA
J gene: TRBJ2-1
V gene: TRBV29-1

CDR3 protein: CASSLSSGGNGYTF
D gene: NA
J gene: TRBJ1-2
V gene: TRBV5-1

CDR3 protein: CASSIDRGIGQPQHF
D gene: TRBD1
J gene: TRBJ1-5
V gene: TRBV7-2

CDR3 protein: CASSEALLGEISGNTIYF
D gene: NA
J gene: TRBJ1-3
V gene: TRBV2

CDR3 protein: CASSPGQDNSPLHF
D gene: TRBD1
J gene: TRBJ1-6
V gene: TRBV7-3

CDR3 protein: CASSLGTGTYNEQFF
D gene: TRBD1
J gene: TRBJ2-1
V gene: TRBV7-9

CDR3 protein: CASSPRGGNNEQFF
D gene: NA
J gene: TRBJ2-1
V gene: TRBV5-1

CDR3 protein: CASSEPGRSGGTEAFF
D gene: NA
J gene: TRBJ1-1
V gene: TRBV6-1

CDR3 protein: CASSPRAGWVTEAFF
D gene: NA
J gene: TRBJ1-1
V gene: TRBV18

CDR3 protein: CASRFPRGTSARHSDTQYF
D gene: NA
J gene: TRBJ2-3
V gene: TRBV12-2

CDR3 protein: CASSYGGEAFF
D gene: NA
J gene: TRBJ1-1
V gene: TRBV6-6

CDR3 protein: CASSYGRNEKLFF
D gene: NA
J gene: TRBJ1-4
V gene: TRBV6-6

CDR3 protein: CASSLGQQQETQYF
D gene: NA
J gene: TRBJ2-5
V gene: TRBV5-1

CDR3 protein: CASRPGTGDNQPQHF
D gene: NA
J gene: TRBJ1-5
V gene: TRBV12-2

CDR3 protein: CASSPVGEIYGYTF
D gene: NA
J gene: TRBJ1-2
V gene: TRBV4-1

CDR3 protein: CASSVGFSGGGAVQFF
D gene: TRBD2
J gene: TRBJ2-1
V gene: TRBV9

CDR3 protein: CATSRVDGGYEQFF
D gene: NA
J gene: TRBJ2-1
V gene: TRBV15

CDR3 protein: CASSSRGGGSTDTQYF
D gene: TRBD2
J gene: TRBJ2-3
V gene: TRBV19

CDR3 protein: CAWSQGLSTGELFF
D gene: NA
J gene: TRBJ2-2
V gene: TRBV30

CDR3 protein: CASSLSIDRGSDGYTF
D gene: TRBD1
J gene: TRBJ1-2
V gene: TRBV28

CDR3 protein: CASSPTGTGSYQQYF
D gene: TRBD1
J gene: TRBJ2-7
V gene: TRBV14

CDR3 protein: CAWSGSGGSYNEQFF
D gene: TRBD2
J gene: TRBJ2-1
V gene: TRBV30

CDR3 protein: CASSLAFRSEQFF
D gene: NA
J gene: TRBJ2-1
V gene: TRBV7-8

CDR3 protein: CASSQGGRGAYNEQFF
D gene: NA
J gene: TRBJ2-1
V gene: TRBV4-3

CDR3 protein: CASSKLSGGAIYEQYF
D gene: NA
J gene: TRBJ2-7
V gene: TRBV19

CDR3 protein: CASRSNTGLGNTIYF
D gene: NA
J gene: TRBJ1-3
V gene: TRBV6-6

CDR3 protein: CASSTGTGTEQYF
D gene: TRBD1
J gene: TRBJ2-7
V gene: TRBV2

CDR3 protein: CAGTPLSLADTQYF
D gene: NA
J gene: TRBJ2-3
V gene: TRBV30

CDR3 protein: CASSSGQGASYEQYF
D gene: TRBD1
J gene: TRBJ2-7
V gene: TRBV6-5

CDR3 protein: CASSRAPGTPTYNEQFF
D gene: NA
J gene: TRBJ2-1
V gene: TRBV18

CDR3 protein: CASSPGRGLRETQYF
D gene: TRBD1
J gene: TRBJ2-5
V gene: TRBV5-1

CDR3 protein: CASSLSRGPYNEQFF
D gene: NA
J gene: TRBJ2-1
V gene: TRBV5-4

CDR3 protein: CASSYSIPQVSGAFF
D gene: NA
J gene: TRBJ1-1
V gene: TRBV6-5